This T cell receptor beta chain was sequenced for a study of blood T cell repertoires in COVID-19. Study-wide background: Collection of acute and convalescent COVID-19 samples took place in the United States, Italy and Spain. T cells, B-cell-depleted T cells, or PBMCs supplied cDNA or gDNA.

Per the study methods: How many nucleated cells were present was estimated from reference gene primer amplification. Generated by immunoSEQ multiplex PCR, the TCRdb table keeps only in-frame clones and is missing some. That table gives V, J and clone size, and the DNA gave D and trimming. The data contain about 180,000 clones, 75% to 90% of them singletons. The germline CDR1 and CDR2 sequences are SGHDN and FVKESK. J was trimmed by 2 bases and V by 3 bases; bases with no gene match: 2. The length of the CDR3 is 15 residues. Seattle cases were enrolled at active infection and followed longitudinally. The J gene is TRBJ2-7, the V gene TRBV14, with 12 positions matching TRBD2. The sample comprised peripheral blood. This receptor was obtained from a woman aged 40 to 50 with COVID-19, enrolled during active disease. CDR3 coding DNA: TGTGCCAGCAGCCACTCTAGCGGGGGGGCCTACGAGCAGTACTTC. Its translation: CASSHSSGGAYEQYF. Supplemented by reference TRBV14 and TRBJ2-7, the full variable domain reads EAGVTQFPSHSVIEKGQTVTLRCDPISGHDNLYWYRRVMGKEIKFLLHFVKESKQDESGMPNNRFLAERTGGTYSTLKVQPAELEDSGVYFCASSHSSGGAYEQYFGPGTRLTVT.